This record covers a single T cell receptor beta chain. There is no known antigen for this receptor. Base qualities are missing; no much larger clone stands one base away. This specimen comes from a study of vaccination and CD4 T cells after COVID-19 (dated by TCRdb to the early 2020s). General notes on the study: SARS-CoV-2 positivity had been established in the convalescent patients by nasal swab PCR, and mild disease was recorded in roughly 9 of these patients and severe disease in one. Culture stimuli were overlapping spike peptide pools from SARS-CoV-2 and from the common cold coronaviruses HCoV-NL63, HCoV-OC43 and HCoV-229E. In control cultures, a CEFX viral epitope pool was used as positive control, an HIV-1 Nef peptide pool was used as negative control, or no peptide was added. In some eleven COVID-19 convalescent patients and a handful of infection-naive healthy vaccine recipients, researchers compared the spike-specific CD4+ TCR repertoire from before mRNA vaccination with the repertoire from after. In the convalescent cohort there were six males and four females, among whom were two Hispanic individuals, seven Caucasians, two Asians and one multiracial person. Post-COVID blood samples were collected from convalescent patients a median of around 100 days after diagnosis, with a range of roughly 30 to 170 days. Post-vaccine blood samples were obtained a median of approximately 70 days after the second vaccine dose, with a range of roughly 13 to 250 days. Participants received two doses of either the Pfizer-BioNTech BNT162b2 vaccine (n=8) or the Moderna mRNA-1273 vaccine (n=2). What the work shows at the level of the full study, not this receptor alone: In convalescent patients, nearly all vaccine-specific clones (304 of 307) were found to be mono-reactive for SARS-CoV-2 spike rather than cross-reactive with common cold coronaviruses. The number of convalescent patients in the study was relatively small, and the study did not examine early timepoints following natural infection. Among the post-vaccine SARS-CoV-2-reactive clones in convalescent patients, a median 86.3% showed up only after vaccination, which suggests vaccine-specific priming. The median number of SARS-CoV-2-reactive clonotypes rose from around 20 after infection to 38 after vaccination, but the change was not significant.

V loses 6 bases at its end and J loses 7 bases; junction bases beyond the gene matches: 7. Sequences SGHTA (CDR1) and FQGNSA (CDR2) are obtained from the germline V gene. There are 13 amino acids in the CDR3, from cysteine to phenylalanine inclusive. Only CDR3 DNA remains: 39 bases, in frame from the first base. The protocol used for the library was PCR. TCR sequencing of DNA from cultured CD4+ T cells used the Oncomine TCR Beta short-read assay at the Johns Hopkins FTIC core. The QIAamp micro DNA kit was used to extract genomic DNA from the cultured CD4+ T cells. Oncomine TCR Beta libraries from cultured CD4+ T cells were pooled using unique dual indexes and sequenced on an Illumina iSeq 100. Per the source publication's procedure: Non-productive sequences were removed, and CDR3s that did not start with C, did not end with F or W, or were shorter than 7 amino acids were discarded. The MANAFEST web application identified antigen-specific clonotypes by comparing peptide-stimulated wells against reference wells and other culture wells. For a clone to be called positive, the clone needed an FDR below 0.05, an odds ratio above 5, and a productive frequency above 0.1% in at least two of three replicate wells. A clonotype counted as cross-reactive if it showed significant expansion both in the SARS-CoV-2 spike wells and in at least one common cold coronavirus spike condition. Similarity between CDR3 sequences was evaluated in R version 3.6.1 using Levenshtein distances (stringdist) and unrooted phylogenetic trees (ape). TCRdb ran its own pipeline on the public reads, namely fastp trimming at Q25 and MiXCR clone calling, and kept in-frame beta chains. Identical CDR3 proteins give one entry, which carries the most common genes and DNA. The V and J calls and clone size come from TCRdb's table, not from the authors' own analysis. The sample data list 20,000 to 25,000 distinct CDR3 sequences, and 30% to 35% of these were observed just once. Roughly 12% of the sample lies in the top ten.

Reading the label with the study, this specimen's treatment or condition is: roughly ten-day PBMC culture with coronavirus spike peptide pools or control peptides (ViraFEST assay). The ViraFEST assay, used in the study, expanded antigen-specific T cells with peptide pools and then identified the expanded clonotypes through TCR sequencing. The positive SARS-CoV-2 PCR tests of the convalescent patients were dated from March to December 2020, before the Alpha, Beta and Delta variants emerged in the United States. Each well held about 2.2 million PBMCs cultured in IMDM containing about 5% human AB serum and 9 to 10 IU/ml IL-2, with 8 to 10 ug/ml peptide pools added. Half of the culture medium was replaced with fresh IL-2-containing medium on days 3 and 7. CD4+ T cells were isolated after approximately 10 days of culture through negative selection using the EasySep CD4+ T cell isolation kit. PBMCs were separated from whole blood using Ficoll-Paque Plus gradient centrifugation and then either used fresh or cryopreserved at -140C. Triplicate wells were generally used for each culture condition.

The V and J segments used are TRBV7-2 and TRBJ2-5; 8 of the junction bases match TRBD1. This clonotype originated in a human donor with COVID-19. The sample taken for sequencing was cultured CD4+ T cells from blood. The CDR3: CASSRTGPATQYF. The DNA reads as follows: TGTGCCAGCAGTAGGACAGGGCCGGCGACCCAGTACTTC.